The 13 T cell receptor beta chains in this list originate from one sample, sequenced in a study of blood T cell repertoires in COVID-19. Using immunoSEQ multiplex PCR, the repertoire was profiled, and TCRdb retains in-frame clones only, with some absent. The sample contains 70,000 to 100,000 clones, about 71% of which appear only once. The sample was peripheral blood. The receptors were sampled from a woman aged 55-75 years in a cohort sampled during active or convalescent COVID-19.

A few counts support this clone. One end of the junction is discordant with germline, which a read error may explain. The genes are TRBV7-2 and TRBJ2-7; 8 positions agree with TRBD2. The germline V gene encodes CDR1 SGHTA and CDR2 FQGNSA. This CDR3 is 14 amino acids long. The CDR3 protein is CASLEAGVSNEQYF. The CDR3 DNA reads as TGTGCCAGCTTGGAAGCGGGGGTCTCCAACGAGCAGTACTTC.

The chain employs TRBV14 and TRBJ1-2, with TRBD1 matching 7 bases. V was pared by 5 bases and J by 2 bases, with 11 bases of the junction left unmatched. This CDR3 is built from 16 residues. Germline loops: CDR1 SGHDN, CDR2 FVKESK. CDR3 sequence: CASSELGGGLNYGYTF. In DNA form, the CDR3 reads TGTGCCAGCAGCGAGTTAGGGGGCGGCCTAAACTATGGCTACACCTTC.

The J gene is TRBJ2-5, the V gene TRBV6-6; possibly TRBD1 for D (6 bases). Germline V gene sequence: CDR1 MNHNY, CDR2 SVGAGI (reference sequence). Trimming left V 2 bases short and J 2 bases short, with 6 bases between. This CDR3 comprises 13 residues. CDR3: CASSYGTQETQYF. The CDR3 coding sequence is TGTGCCAGCAGTTACGGGACACAAGAGACCCAGTACTTC.

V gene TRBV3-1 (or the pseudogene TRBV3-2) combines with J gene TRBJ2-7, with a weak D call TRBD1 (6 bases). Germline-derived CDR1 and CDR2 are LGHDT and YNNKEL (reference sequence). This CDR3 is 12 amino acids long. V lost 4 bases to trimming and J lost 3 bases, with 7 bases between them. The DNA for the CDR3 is TGTGCCAGCAGCCCACAGGGCTACGAGCAGTACTTC. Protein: CASSPQGYEQYF.

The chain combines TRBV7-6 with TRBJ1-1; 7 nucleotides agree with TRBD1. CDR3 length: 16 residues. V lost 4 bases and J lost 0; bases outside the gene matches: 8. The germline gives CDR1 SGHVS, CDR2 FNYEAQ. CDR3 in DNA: TGTGCCAGCAGCTCCATCAGACAGGGTATGAACACTGAAGCTTTCTTT. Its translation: CASSSIRQGMNTEAFF.

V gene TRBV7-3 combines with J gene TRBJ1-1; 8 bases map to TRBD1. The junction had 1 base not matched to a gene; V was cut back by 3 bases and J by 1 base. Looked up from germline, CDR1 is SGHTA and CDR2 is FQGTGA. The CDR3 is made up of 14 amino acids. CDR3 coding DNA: TGTGCCAGCAGCTTCACAGGGGGGAACACTGAAGCTTTCTTT. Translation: CASSFTGGNTEAFF.

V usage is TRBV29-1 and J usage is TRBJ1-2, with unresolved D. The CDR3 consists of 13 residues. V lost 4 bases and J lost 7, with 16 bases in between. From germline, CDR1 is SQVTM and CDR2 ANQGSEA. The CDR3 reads CSVVGSPAGGYTF. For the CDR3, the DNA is TGCAGCGTTGTGGGCAGCCCTGCTGGTGGCTACACCTTC.

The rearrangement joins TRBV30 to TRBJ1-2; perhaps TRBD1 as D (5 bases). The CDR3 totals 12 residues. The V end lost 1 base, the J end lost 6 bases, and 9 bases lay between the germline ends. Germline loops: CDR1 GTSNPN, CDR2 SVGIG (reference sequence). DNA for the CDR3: TGTGCCTGGAGTGAGTCAGGGCATGGCTACACCTTC. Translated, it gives CAWSESGHGYTF.

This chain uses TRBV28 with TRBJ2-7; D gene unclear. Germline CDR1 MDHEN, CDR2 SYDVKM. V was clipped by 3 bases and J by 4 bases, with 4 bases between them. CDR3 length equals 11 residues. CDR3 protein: CASSFKYEQYF. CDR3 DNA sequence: TGTGCCAGCAGTTTTAAATACGAGCAGTACTTC.

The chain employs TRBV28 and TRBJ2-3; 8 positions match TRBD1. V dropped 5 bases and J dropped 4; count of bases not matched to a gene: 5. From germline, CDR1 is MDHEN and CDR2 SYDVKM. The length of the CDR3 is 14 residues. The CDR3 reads CASSPRGLADTQYF. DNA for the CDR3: TGTGCCAGCAGTCCCAGGGGGCTCGCAGATACGCAGTATTTT. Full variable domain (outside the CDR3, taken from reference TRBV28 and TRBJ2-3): DVKVTQSSRYLVKRTGEKVFLECVQDMDHENMFWYRQDPGLGLRLIYFSYDVKMKEKGDIPEGYSVSREKKERFSLILESASTNQTSMYLCASSPRGLADTQYFGPGTRLTVL.

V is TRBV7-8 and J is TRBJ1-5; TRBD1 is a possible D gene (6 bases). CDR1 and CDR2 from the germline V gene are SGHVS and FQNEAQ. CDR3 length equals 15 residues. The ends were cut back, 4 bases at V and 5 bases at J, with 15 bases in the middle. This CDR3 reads CASSWGGRDDQPQHF. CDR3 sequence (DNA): TGTGCCAGCAGCTGGGGGGGCAGGGACGATCAGCCCCAGCATTTT.

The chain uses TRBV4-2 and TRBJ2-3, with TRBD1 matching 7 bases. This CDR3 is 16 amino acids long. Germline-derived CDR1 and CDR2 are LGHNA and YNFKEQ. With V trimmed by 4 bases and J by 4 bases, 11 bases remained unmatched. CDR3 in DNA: TGTGCCAGCAGCCGTGGGACAGTGGGGAACCCAGATACGCAGTATTTT. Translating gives CASSRGTVGNPDTQYF.

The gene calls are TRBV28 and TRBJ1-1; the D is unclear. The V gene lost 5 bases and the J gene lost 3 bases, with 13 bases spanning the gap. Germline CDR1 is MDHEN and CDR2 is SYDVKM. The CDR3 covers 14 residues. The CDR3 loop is CASSPVGVYTEAFF. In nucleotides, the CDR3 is TGTGCCAGCAGTCCAGTCGGGGTTTACACTGAAGCTTTCTTT.